These 7 T cell receptor beta chains were sequenced from one sample in a study of identifying expanded T cells in peripheral blood (dated by TCRdb to the late 2010s). Libraries were made using the immunoSEQ multiplex PCR assay. The immuneACCESS repertoire file appears here via TCRdb, limited to in-frame rearrangements. These files lack a portion of the clones; in checked studies, under half of the deficit traces to unresolved V genes, and the cause of the others is not known. In all, the sample holds about 81,000 clones, and less than 90% of those were seen once. Clones ranked in the top ten supply around 20% of the sample. The source material was blood. Receptors originate from a person aged 18 to 69 in good health.

V usage is TRBV5-1 and J usage is TRBJ2-1; D may be TRBD1 (5 bases). CDR1 is SGHRS, CDR2 YFSETQ, per germline. This CDR3 is built from 14 residues. With 1 base removed from V and 12 bases from J, the gap between germline ends came to 17 bases. The CDR3 reads CASSLRLDDGAQFF. The CDR3 coding sequence is TGCGCCAGCAGCTTGAGGCTCGACGATGGGGCGCAGTTCTTC.

Only one count was recorded for this clone. The J gene is TRBJ2-4, the V gene TRBV19, with TRBD2 matching 9 bases. V was pared by 5 bases and J by 1 base, with 9 bases of the junction left unmatched. The CDR3 runs 17 residues. The germline CDR1 and CDR2 sequences are LNHDA and SQIVND (reference sequence). In DNA, the CDR3 is TGTGCCAGTAGTGTCGCGATAGCGGGAGAGGCCAAAAACATTCAGTACTTC. Residues: CASSVAIAGEAKNIQYF.

This clone was seen only a few times. V is TRBV6-1 and J is TRBJ2-3, with D uncertain. There are 14 residues in the CDR3. Looked up from germline, CDR1 is MNHNS and CDR2 is SASEGT. The V end lost 8 bases, the J end lost 5 bases, and 17 bases lay between the germline ends. CDR3 nucleotides: TGTGCCAGCGGGATGTCATGGAGCCAAGATACGCAGTATTTT. It specifies CASGMSWSQDTQYF.

The chain carries TRBV6-1 and TRBJ1-5, with D possibly being TRBD1 (6 bases). Germline values: CDR1 MNHNS, CDR2 SASEGT. This CDR3 comprises 14 residues. V was trimmed by 10 bases and J by 6 bases, leaving 19 bases between them. CDR3 protein: CATGAGAEVQPQHF. CDR3 DNA sequence: TGTGCCACAGGGGCAGGTGCCGAGGTTCAGCCCCAGCATTTT.

This clone occurred a few times. The chain carries TRBV2 and TRBJ2-1, with 7 bases identical to TRBD2. The CDR3 contains 15 residues. V gave up 10 bases and J gave up 7 bases; unmatched junction bases: 16. The V gene's germline CDR1 is SNHLY and CDR2 FYNNEI. The CDR3 here is CAISIITGGKNEQFF. CDR3 nucleotides: TGTGCCATTTCAATTATCACGGGGGGTAAGAATGAGCAGTTCTTC. Supplemented by reference TRBV2 and TRBJ2-1, the full variable domain reads EPEVTQTPSHQVTQMGQEVILRCVPISNHLYFYWYRQILGQKVEFLVSFYNNEISEKSEIFDDQFSVERPDGSNFTLKIRSTKLEDSAMYFCAISIITGGKNEQFFGPGTRLTVL.

This clone was counted once. The rearrangement links TRBV7-3 to TRBJ2-1; D is possibly TRBD1 (5 bases). The ends were cut back, 2 bases at V and 5 bases at J, with 13 bases in the middle. The CDR3 runs to 15 residues. Germline lookup yields CDR1 SGHTA and CDR2 FQGTGA. The chain's CDR3 is CASSLEGVRHNEQFF. In DNA, the CDR3 is TGTGCCAGCAGCTTAGAAGGGGTACGGCACAATGAGCAGTTCTTC.

The V call is TRBV27, the J call TRBJ2-7; D might be TRBD1 or TRBD2, each matching 5 bases. Germline-derived CDR1 and CDR2 are MNHEY and SMNVEV (reference sequence). The CDR3 extends over 14 amino acids. Trimming cost V 6 bases and J 4 bases, with 16 bases left between them. CDR3 sequence: CASSFSTGAYEQYF. The CDR3 nucleotides read TGTGCCAGCAGCTTCAGCACCGGGGCTTACGAGCAGTACTTC.